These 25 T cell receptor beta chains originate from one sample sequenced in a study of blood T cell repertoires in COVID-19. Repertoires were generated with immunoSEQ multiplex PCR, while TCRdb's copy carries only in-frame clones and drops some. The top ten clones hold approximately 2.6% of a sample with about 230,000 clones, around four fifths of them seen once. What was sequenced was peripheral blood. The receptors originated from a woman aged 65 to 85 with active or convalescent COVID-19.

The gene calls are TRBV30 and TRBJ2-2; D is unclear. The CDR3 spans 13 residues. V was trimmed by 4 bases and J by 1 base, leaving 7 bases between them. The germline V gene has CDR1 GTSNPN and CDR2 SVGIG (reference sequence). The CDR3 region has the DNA TGTGCCTGGAACACAATGAACACCGGGGAGCTGTTTTTT. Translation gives CAWNTMNTGELFF.

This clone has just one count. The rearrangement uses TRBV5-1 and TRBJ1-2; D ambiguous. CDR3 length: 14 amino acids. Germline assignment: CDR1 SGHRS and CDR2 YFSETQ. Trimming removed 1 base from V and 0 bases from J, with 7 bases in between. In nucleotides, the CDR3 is TGCGCCAGCAGCTTGCTGGAGGCTAACTATGGCTACACCTTC. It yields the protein CASSLLEANYGYTF.

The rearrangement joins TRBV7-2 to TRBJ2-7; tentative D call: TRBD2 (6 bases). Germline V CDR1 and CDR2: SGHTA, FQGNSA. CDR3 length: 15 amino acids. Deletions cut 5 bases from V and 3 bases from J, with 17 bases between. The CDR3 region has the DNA TGTGCCAGCAGCGCGGCACTAGCTAGAAACTACGAGCAGTACTTC. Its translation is CASSAALARNYEQYF.

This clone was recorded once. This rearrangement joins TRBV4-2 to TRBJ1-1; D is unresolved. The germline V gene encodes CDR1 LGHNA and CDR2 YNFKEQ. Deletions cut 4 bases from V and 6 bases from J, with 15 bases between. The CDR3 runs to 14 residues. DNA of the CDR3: TGTGCCAGCAGCCCAGAGCGACATACTTCTGAAGCTTTCTTT. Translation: CASSPERHTSEAFF.

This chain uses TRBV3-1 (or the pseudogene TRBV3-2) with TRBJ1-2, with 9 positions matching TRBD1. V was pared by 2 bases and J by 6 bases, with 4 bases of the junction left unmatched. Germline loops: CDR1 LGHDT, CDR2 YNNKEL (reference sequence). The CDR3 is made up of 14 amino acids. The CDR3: CASSQNTGGDGYTF. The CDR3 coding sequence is TGTGCCAGCAGCCAAAACACAGGGGGCGATGGCTACACCTTC.

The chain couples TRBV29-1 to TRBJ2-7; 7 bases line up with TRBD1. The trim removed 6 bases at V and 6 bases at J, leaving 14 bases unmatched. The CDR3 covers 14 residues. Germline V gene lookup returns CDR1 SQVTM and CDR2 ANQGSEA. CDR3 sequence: CSVMTVTGMGEQYF. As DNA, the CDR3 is TGCAGCGTCATGACCGTGACAGGGATGGGCGAGCAGTACTTC.

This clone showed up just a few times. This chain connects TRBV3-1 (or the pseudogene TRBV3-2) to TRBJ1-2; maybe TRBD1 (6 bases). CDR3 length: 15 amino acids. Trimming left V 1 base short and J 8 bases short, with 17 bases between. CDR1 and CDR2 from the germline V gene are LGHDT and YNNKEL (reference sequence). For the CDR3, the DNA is TGTGCCAGCAGCCAAGGTTCCGCAGGGGAAAAAGGCTACACCTTC. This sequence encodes CASSQGSAGEKGYTF.

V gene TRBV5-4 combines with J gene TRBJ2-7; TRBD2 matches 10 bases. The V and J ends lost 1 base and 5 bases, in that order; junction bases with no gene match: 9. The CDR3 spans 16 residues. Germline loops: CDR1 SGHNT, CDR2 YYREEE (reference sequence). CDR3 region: CASSLRLAGVFHEQYF. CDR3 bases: TGTGCCAGCAGCTTGCGTCTAGCGGGAGTTTTCCACGAGCAGTACTTC.

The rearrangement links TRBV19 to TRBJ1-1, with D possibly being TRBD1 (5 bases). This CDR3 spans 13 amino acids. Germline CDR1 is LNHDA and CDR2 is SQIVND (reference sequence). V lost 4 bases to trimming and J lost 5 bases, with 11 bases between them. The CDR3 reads CASSTQGGTEAFF. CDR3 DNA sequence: TGTGCCAGTAGTACCCAGGGAGGGACTGAAGCTTTCTTT.

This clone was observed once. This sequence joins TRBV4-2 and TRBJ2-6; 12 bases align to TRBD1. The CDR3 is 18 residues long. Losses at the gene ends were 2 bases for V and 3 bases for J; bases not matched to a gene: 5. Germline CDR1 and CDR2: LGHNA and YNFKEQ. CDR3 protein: CASSQPGQGAGGANVLTF. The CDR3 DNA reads TGTGCCAGCAGCCAACCGGGACAGGGGGCTGGTGGGGCCAACGTCCTGACTTTC.

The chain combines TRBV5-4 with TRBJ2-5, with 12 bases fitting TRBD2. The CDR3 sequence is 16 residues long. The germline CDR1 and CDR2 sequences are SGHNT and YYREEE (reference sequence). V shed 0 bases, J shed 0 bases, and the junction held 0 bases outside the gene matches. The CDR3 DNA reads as TGTGCCAGCAGCTTGGGACTAGCGGGGGACCAAGAGACCCAGTACTTC. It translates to CASSLGLAGDQETQYF.

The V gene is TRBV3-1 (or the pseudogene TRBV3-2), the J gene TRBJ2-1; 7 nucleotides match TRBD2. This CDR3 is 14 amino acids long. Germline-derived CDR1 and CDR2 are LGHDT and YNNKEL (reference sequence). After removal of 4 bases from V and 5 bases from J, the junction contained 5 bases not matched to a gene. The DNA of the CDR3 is TGTGCCAGCAGCCTTGCGGGGGTCCACAATGAGCAGTTCTTC. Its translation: CASSLAGVHNEQFF.

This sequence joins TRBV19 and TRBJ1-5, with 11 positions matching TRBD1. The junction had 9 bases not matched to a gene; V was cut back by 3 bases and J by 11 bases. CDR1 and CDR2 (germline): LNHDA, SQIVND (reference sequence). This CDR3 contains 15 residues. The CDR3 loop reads CASSIGTGGFSTQHF. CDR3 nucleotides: TGTGCCAGTAGTATCGGGACAGGGGGGTTCTCGACCCAGCATTTT.

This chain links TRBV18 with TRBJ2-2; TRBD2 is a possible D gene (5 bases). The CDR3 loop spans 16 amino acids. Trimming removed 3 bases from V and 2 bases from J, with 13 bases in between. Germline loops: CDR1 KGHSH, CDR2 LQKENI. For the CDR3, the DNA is TGTGCCAGCTCACCTATCCGGGAAACAAACACCGGGGAGCTGTTTTTT. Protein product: CASSPIRETNTGELFF.

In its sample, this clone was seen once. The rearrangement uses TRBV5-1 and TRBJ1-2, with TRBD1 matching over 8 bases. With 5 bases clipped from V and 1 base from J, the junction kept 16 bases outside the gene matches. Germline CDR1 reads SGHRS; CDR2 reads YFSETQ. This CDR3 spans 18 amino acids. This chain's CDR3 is CASSFGLSGGPHNYGYTF. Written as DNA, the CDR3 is TGCGCCAGCAGTTTCGGGCTTTCAGGGGGCCCCCATAACTATGGCTACACCTTC.

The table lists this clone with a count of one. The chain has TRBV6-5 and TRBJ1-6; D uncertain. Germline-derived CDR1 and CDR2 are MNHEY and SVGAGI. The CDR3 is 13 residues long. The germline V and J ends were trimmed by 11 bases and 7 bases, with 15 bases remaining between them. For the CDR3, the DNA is TGTGCCTTCGAGGTCGAGACCAATTCACCCCTCCACTTT. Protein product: CAFEVETNSPLHF.

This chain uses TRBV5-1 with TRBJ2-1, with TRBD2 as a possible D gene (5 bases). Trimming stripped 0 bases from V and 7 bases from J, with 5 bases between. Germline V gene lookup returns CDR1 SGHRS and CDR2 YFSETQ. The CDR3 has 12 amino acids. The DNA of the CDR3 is TGCGCCAGCAGCTTGGCGGGGAATGAGCAGTTCTTC. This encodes CASSLAGNEQFF.

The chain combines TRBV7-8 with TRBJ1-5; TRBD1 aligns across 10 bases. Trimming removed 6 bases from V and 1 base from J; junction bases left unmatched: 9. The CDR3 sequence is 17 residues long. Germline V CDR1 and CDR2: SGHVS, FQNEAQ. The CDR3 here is CASSLTGGGGSNQPQHF. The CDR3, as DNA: TGTGCCAGCAGTCTGACAGGGGGCGGGGGAAGCAATCAGCCCCAGCATTTT.

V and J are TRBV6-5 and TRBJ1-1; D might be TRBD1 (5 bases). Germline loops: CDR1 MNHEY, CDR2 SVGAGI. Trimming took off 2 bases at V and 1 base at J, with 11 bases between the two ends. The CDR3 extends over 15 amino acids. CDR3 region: CASSYKAGPNTEAFF. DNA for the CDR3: TGTGCCAGCAGTTACAAGGCAGGGCCGAACACTGAAGCTTTCTTT.

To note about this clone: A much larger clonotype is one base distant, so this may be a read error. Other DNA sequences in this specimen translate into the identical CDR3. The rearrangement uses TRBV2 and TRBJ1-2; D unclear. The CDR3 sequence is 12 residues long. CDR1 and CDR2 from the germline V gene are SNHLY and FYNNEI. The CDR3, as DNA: TGCGCCAGCAGTGTGGAGAGACATGGCTACACCTTC. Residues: CASSVERHGYTF.

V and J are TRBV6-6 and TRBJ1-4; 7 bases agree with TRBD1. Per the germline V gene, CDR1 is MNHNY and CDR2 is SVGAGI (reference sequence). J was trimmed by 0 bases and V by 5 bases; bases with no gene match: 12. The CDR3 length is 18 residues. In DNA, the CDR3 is TGTGCCAGCAGTCACCGATGGGACAGTAGGTCAACTAATGAAAAACTGTTTTTT. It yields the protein CASSHRWDSRSTNEKLFF.

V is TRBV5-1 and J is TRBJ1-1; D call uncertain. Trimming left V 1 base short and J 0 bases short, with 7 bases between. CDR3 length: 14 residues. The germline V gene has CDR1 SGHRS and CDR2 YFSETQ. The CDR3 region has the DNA TGCGCCAGCAGCTTGACAGTGTTGAACACTGAAGCTTTCTTT. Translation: CASSLTVLNTEAFF.

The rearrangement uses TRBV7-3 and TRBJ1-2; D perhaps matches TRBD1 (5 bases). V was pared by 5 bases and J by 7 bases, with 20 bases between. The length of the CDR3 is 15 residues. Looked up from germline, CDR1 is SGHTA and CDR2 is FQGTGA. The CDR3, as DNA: TGTGCCAGCAGCCCCTCGTTAGACGGGAGGGGTGGCTACACCTTC. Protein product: CASSPSLDGRGGYTF.

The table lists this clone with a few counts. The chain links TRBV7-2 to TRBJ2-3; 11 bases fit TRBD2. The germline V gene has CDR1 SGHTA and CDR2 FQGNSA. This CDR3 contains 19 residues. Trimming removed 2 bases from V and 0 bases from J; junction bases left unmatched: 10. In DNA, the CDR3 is TGTGCCAGCAGCTTAAAGTCTAGCGGGGGGCCCACCAGCACAGATACGCAGTATTTT. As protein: CASSLKSSGGPTSTDTQYF.

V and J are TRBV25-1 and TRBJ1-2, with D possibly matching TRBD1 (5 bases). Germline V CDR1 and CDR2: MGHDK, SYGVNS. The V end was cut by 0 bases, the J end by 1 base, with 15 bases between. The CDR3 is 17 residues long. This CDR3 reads CASSEYRLSQGNYGYTF. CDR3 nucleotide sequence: TGTGCCAGCAGTGAATATAGACTCTCTCAGGGTAACTATGGCTACACCTTC.